This is a list of T cell receptor beta chains from one sample in a study of cytomegalovirus exposure and HLA in healthy donors. Repertoires were generated with immunoSEQ multiplex PCR, while TCRdb's copy carries only in-frame clones and drops some. The sample consists of about 64,000 clones, roughly 90% of them appearing once. Sequencing was performed on PBMCs. All receptors come from a woman under 30 in good health and CMV-seronegative. The CDR3 runs from the conserved cysteine through the conserved F or W. The D gene is left open where the match is weak. Where a row states a size, it is once, few, many or the class of an expanded clone; other rows omit it.

TRBJ2-3 once TRBD2 TRBV9 CASSPRGWEGTQYF TGTGCCAGCAGCCCCCGAGGGTGGGAGGGTACGCAGTATTTT
TRBJ2-7 NA NA TRBV6-4 CASSDRRQFSLAHSYEQYF TGTGCCAGCAGTGACAGGCGGCAGTTCTCCCTCGCCCACTCCTACGAGCAGTACTTC
TRBJ1-1 NA NA TRBV11-1 CASSPRTVFNTEAFF TGTGCCAGCAGCCCTCGGACAGTTTTTAACACTGAAGCTTTCTTT
TRBJ2-7 NA NA TRBV4-3 CASSQDRGRADEQYF TGCGCCAGCAGCCAAGATCGCGGCAGGGCCGACGAGCAGTACTTC
TRBJ1-2 NA TRBD1 TRBV5-1 CASSSGDSPNYGYTF TGCGCCAGCAGCTCCGGGGACAGTCCTAACTATGGCTACACCTTC
TRBJ2-3 NA TRBD2 TRBV7-2 CASSLGIGGGTDTQYF TGTGCCAGCAGCTTAGGGATTGGGGGGGGGACAGATACGCAGTATTTT
TRBJ2-7 NA TRBD1 TRBV5-1 CASSAGQDPYEQYF TGCGCCAGCAGCGCCGGACAGGACCCCTACGAGCAGTACTTC
TRBJ2-4 few TRBD2 TRBV9 CASSVLAGGWDIQYF TGTGCCAGCAGCGTTCTAGCGGGGGGTTGGGACATTCAGTACTTC
TRBJ2-2 NA TRBD1 TRBV5-1 CASSLAGGTDTGELFF TGCGCCAGCAGCTTGGCAGGGGGCACGGACACCGGGGAGCTGTTTTTT
TRBJ1-4 NA NA TRBV1 CTSSQAENRLATNEKLFF TGCACCAGCAGCCAAGCTGAGAACCGCCTTGCAACTAATGAAAAACTGTTTTTT
TRBJ1-5 NA NA TRBV6-5 CASSRGGMSNQPQHF TGTGCCAGCAGTCGCGGGGGTATGAGCAATCAGCCCCAGCATTTT
TRBJ2-3 NA NA TRBV10-3 CATLRIAASTDTQYF TGTGCCACATTAAGAATAGCGGCTAGCACAGATACGCAGTATTTT